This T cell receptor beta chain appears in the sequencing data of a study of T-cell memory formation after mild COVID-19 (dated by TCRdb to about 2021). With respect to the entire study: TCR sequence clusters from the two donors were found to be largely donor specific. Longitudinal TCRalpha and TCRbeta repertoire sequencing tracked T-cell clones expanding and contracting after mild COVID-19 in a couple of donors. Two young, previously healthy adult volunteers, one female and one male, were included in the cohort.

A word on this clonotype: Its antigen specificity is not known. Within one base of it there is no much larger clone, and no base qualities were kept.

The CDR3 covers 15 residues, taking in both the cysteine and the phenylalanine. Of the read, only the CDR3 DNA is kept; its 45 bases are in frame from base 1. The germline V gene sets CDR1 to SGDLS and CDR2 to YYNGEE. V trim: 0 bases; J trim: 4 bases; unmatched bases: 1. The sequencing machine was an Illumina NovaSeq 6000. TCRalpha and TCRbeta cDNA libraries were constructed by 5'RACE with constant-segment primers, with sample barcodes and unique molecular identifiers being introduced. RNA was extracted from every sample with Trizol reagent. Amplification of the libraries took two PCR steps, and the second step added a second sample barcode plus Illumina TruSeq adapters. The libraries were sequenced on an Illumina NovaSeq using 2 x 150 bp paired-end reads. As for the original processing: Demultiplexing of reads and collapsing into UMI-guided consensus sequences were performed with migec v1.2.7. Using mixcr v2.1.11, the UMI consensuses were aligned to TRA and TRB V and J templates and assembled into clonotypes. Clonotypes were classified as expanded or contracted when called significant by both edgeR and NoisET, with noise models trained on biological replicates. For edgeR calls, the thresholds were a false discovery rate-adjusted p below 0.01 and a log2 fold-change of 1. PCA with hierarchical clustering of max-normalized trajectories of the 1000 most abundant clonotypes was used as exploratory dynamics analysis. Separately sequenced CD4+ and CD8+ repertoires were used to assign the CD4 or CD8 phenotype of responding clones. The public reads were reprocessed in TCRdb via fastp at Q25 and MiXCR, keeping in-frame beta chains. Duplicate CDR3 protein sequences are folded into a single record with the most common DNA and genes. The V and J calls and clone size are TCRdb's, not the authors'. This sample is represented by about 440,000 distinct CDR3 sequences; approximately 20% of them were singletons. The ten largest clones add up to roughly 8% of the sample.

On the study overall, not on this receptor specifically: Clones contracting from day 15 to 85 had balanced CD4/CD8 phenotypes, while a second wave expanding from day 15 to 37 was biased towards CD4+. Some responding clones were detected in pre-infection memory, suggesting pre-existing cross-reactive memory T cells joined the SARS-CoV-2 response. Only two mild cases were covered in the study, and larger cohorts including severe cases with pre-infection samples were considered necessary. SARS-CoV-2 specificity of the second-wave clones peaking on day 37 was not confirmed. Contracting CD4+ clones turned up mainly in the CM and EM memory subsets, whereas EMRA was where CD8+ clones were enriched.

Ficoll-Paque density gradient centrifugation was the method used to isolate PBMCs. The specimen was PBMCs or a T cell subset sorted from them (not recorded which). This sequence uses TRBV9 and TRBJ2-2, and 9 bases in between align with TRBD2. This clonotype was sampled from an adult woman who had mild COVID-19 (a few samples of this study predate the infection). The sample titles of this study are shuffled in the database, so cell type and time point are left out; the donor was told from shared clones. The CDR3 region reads CASSVASGATGELFF. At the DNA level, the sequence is TGTGCCAGCAGCGTAGCTAGCGGGGCCACCGGGGAGCTGTTTTTT.